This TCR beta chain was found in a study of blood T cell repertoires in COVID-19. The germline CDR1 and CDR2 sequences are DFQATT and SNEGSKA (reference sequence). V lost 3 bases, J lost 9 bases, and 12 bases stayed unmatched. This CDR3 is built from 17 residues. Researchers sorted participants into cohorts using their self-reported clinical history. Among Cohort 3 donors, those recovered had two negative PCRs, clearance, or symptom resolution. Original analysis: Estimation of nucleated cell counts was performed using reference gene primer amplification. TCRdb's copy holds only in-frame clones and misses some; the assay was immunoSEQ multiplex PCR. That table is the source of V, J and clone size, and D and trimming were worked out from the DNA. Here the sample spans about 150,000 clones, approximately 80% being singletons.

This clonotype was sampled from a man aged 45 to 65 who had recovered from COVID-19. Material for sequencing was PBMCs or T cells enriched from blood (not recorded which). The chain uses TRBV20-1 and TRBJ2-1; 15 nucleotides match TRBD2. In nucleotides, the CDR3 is TGCAGTGCTAGTCGAATAGGACTAGCGGGGGGGCTAAGTGAGCAGTTCTTC. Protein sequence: CSASRIGLAGGLSEQFF.